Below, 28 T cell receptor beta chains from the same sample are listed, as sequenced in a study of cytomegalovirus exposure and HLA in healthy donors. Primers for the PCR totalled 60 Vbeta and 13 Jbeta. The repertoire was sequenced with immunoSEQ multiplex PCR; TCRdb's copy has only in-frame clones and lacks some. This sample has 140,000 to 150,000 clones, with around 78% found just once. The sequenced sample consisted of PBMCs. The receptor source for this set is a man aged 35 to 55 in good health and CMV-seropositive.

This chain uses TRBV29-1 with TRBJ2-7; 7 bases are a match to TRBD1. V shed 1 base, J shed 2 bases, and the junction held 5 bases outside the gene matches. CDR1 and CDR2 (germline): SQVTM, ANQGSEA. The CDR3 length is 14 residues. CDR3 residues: CSVEGQGVTYEQYF. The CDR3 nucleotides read TGCAGCGTTGAAGGTCAGGGGGTAACCTACGAGCAGTACTTC.

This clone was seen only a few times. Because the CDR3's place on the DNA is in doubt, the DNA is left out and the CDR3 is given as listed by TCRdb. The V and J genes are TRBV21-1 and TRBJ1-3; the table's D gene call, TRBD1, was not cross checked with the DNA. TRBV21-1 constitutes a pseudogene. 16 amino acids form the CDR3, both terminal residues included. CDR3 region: CASSTRQWGPGNTIYF.

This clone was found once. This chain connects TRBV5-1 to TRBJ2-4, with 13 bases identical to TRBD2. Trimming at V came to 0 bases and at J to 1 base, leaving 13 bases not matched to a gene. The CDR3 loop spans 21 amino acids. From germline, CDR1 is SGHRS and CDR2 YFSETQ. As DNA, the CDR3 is TGCGCCAGCAGCTTGGGAATTTGGACTAGCGGGAGTCGGGGGGCCAAAAACATTCAGTACTTC. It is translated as CASSLGIWTSGSRGAKNIQYF.

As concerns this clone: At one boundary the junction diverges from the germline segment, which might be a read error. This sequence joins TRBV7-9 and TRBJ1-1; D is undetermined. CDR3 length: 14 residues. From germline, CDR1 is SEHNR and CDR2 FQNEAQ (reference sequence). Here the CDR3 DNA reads TGTTCCAGCATTAGATCTTCGGGGATGAGTGAAGCTTTCTTT. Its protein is CSSIRSSGMSEAFF.

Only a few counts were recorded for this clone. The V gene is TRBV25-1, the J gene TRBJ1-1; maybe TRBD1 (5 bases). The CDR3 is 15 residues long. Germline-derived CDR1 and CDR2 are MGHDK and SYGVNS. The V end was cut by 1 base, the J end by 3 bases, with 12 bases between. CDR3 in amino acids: CASSELGGRDTEAFF. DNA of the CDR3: TGTGCCAGCAGTGAATTGGGGGGTCGAGACACTGAAGCTTTCTTT.

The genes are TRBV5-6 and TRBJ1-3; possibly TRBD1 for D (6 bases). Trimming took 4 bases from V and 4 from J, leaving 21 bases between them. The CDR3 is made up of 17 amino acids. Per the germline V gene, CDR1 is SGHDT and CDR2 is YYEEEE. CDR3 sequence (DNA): TGTGCCAGCAGCCCCCCTGAGGGGACACTAAGAGGAAACACCATATATTTT. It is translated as CASSPPEGTLRGNTIYF.

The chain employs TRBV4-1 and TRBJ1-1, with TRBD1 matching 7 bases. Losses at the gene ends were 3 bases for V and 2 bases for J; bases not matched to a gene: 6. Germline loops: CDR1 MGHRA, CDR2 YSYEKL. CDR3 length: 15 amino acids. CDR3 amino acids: CASSQATGINTEAFF. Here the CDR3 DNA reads TGCGCCAGCAGCCAGGCGACAGGGATAAACACTGAAGCTTTCTTT.

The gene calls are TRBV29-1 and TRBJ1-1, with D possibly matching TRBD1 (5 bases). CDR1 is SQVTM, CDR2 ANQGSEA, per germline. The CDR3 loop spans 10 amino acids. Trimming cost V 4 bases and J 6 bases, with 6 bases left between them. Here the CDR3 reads CSVGQSEAFF. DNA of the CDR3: TGCAGCGTTGGACAGTCTGAAGCTTTCTTT.

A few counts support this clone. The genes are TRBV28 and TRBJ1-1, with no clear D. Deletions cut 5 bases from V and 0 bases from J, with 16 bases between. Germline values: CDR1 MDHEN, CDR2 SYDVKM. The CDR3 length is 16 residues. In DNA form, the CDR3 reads TGTGCCAGCAGTCCCAACGCGTTTATAATGAACACTGAAGCTTTCTTT. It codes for CASSPNAFIMNTEAFF.

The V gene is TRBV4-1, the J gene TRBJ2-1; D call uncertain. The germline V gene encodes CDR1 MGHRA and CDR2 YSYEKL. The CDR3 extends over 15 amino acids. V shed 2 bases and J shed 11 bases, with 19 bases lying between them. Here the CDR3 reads CASSQPGSGGNKQFF. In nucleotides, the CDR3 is TGCGCCAGCAGCCAACCTGGGTCTGGCGGCAACAAGCAGTTCTTC.

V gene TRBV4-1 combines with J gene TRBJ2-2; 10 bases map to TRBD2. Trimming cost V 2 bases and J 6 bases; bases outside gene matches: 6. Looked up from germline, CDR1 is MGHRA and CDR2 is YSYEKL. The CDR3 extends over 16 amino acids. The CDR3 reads CASSQPHSGRAGELFF. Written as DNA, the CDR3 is TGCGCCAGCAGCCAACCACACAGCGGGAGGGCCGGGGAGCTGTTTTTT.

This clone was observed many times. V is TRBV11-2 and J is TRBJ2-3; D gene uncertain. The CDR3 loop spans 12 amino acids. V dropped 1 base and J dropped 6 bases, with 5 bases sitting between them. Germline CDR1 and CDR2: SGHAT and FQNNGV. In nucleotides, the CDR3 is TGTGCCAGCAGCTTAGCTAGGGATACGCAGTATTTT. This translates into CASSLARDTQYF.

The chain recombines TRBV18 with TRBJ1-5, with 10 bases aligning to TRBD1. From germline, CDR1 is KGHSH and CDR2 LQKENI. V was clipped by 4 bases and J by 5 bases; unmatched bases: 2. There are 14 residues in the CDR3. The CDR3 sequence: CASSRDRGHQPQHF. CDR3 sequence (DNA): TGTGCCAGCTCACGTGACAGGGGGCATCAGCCCCAGCATTTT.

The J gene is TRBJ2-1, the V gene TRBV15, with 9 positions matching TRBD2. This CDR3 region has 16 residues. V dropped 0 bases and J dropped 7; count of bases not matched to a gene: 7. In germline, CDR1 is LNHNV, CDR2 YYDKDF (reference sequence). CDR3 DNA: TGTGCCACCAGCAGAGAACCGGGACTAGCTATAAATGAGCAGTTCTTC. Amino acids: CATSREPGLAINEQFF.

This CDR3 is CASSIRTGLQPQHF. The CDR3 nucleotides read TGTGCCAGTAGTATTAGGACAGGGCTTCAGCCCCAGCATTTT. The rearrangement links TRBV19 to TRBJ1-5, with 8 bases matching TRBD1. The CDR3 totals 14 residues. V shed 3 bases and J 6 bases; nucleotides not matched to a gene: 4. CDR1 is LNHDA and CDR2 is SQIVND in the germline V gene (reference sequence).

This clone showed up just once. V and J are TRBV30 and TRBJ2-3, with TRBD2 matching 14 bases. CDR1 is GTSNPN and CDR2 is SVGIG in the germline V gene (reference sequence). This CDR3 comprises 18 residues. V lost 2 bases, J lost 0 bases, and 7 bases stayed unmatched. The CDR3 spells CAWSISGLAGESTDTQYF. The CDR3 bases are TGTGCCTGGAGTATATCGGGACTAGCGGGGGAAAGCACAGATACGCAGTATTTT.

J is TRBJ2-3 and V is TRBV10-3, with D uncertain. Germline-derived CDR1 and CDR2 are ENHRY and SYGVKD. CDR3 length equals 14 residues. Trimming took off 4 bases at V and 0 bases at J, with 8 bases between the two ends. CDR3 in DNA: TGTGCCATCAGTGGCGGCGCCAGCACAGATACGCAGTATTTT. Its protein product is CAISGGASTDTQYF.

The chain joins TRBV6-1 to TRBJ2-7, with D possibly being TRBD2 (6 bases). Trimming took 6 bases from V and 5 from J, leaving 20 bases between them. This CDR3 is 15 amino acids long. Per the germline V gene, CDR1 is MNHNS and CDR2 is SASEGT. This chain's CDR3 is CASRNPGLLNHEQYF. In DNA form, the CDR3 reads TGTGCCAGCAGGAACCCGGGACTCCTCAACCACGAGCAGTACTTC.

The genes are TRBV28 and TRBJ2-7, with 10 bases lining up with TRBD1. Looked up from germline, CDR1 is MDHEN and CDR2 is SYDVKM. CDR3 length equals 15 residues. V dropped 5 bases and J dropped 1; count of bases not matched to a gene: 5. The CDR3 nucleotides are TGTGCCAGCAGTGGGGACAGGGGAATGTCCTACGAGCAGTACTTC. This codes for CASSGDRGMSYEQYF.

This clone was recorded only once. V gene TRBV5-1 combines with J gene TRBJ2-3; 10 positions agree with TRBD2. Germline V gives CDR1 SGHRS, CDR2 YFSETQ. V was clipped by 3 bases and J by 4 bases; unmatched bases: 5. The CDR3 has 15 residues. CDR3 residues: CASSSSGRNADTQYF. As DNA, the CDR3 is TGCGCCAGCAGCTCTAGCGGGAGAAACGCAGATACGCAGTATTTT.

CDR3 sequence (DNA): TGTGCCACCCATACCAGCGGAAGAGGAGACAATGAGCAGTTCTTC. This translates into CATHTSGRGDNEQFF. The chain couples TRBV6-1 to TRBJ2-1; maybe TRBD2 (5 bases). The CDR3 is made up of 15 amino acids. The V end was cut by 10 bases, the J end by 5 bases, with 21 bases between. From germline, CDR1 is MNHNS and CDR2 SASEGT.

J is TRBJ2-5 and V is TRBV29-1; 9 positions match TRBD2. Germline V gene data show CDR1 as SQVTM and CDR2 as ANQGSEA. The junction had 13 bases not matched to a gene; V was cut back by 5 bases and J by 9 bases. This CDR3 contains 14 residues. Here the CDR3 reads CSVRRGGEGQAQYF. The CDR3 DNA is TGCAGCGTTAGGCGGGGGGGAGAAGGACAGGCCCAGTACTTC.

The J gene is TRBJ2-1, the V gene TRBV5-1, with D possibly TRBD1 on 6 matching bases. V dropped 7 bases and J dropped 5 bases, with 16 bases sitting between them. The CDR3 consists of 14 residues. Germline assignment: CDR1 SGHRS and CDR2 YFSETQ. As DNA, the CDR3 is TGCGCCAGCCAAAAAGACAGGCCAAACAATGAGCAGTTCTTC. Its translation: CASQKDRPNNEQFF. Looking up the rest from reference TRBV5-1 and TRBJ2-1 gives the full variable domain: KAGVTQTPRYLIKTRGQQVTLSCSPISGHRSVSWYQQTPGQGLQFLFEYFSETQRNKGNFPGRFSGRQFSNSRSEMNVSTLELGDSALYLCASQKDRPNNEQFFGPGTRLTVL.

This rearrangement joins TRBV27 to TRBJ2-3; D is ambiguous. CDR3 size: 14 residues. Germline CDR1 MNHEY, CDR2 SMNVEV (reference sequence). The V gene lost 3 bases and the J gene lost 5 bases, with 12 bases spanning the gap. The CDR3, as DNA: TGTGCCAGCAGTTTCTATAGTTCAGGAGATACGCAGTATTTT. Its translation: CASSFYSSGDTQYF.

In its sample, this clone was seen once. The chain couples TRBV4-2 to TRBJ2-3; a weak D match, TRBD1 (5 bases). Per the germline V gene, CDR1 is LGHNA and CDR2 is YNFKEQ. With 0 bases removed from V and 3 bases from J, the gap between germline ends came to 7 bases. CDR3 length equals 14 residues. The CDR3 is CASSQEGVTDTQYF. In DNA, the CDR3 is TGTGCCAGCAGCCAAGAAGGGGTGACAGATACGCAGTATTTT.

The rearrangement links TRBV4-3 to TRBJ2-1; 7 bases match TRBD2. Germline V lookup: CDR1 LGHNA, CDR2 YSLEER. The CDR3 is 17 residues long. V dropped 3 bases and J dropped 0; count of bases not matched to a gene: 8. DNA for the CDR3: TGCGCCAGCAGCCAGGGTCCCGGGAGGAGCTCCTACAATGAGCAGTTCTTC. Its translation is CASSQGPGRSSYNEQFF.

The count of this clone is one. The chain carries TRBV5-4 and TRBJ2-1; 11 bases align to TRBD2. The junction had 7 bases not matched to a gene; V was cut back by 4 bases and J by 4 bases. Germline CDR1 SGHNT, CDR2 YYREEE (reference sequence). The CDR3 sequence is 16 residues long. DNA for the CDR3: TGTGCCAGCAGCCCTCCGGGGACTAGCGGTTACAATGAGCAGTTCTTC. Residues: CASSPPGTSGYNEQFF.

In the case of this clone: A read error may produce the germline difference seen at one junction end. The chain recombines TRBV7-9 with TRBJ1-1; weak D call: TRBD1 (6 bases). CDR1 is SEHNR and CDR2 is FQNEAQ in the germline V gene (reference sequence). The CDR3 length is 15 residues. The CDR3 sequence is CSSSTIQGLNTEAFF. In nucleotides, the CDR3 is TGTTCCAGCAGCACTATACAGGGTTTGAACACTGAAGCTTTCTTT. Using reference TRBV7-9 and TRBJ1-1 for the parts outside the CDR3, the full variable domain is DTGVSQNPRHKITKRGQNVTFRCDPISEHNRLYWYRQTLGQGPEFLTYFQNEAQLEKSRLLSDRFSAERPKGSFSTLEIQRTEQGDSAMYLCSSSTIQGLNTEAFFGQGTRLTVV.